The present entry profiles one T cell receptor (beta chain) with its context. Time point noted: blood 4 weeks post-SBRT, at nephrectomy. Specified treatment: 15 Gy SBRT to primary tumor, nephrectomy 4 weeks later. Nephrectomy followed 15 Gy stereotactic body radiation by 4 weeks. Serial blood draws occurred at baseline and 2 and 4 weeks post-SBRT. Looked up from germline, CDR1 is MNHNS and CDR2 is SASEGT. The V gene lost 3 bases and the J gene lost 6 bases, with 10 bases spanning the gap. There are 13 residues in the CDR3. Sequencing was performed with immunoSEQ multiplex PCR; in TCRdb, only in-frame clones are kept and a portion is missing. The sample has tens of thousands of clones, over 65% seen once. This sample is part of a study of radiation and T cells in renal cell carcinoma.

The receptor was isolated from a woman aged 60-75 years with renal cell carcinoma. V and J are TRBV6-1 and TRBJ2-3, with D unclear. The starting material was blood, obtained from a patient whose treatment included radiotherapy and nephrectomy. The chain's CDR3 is CASSDRAQDTQYF. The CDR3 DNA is TGTGCCAGCAGTGATCGGGCTCAGGATACGCAGTATTTT.